The 29 T cell receptor beta chains reported below all come from one sample, sequenced in a study of T-cell reconstitution after alpha-beta-depleted transplantation in children. For TCRbeta, the library was prepared with unique molecular identifiers. TCRdb independently ran MiXCR on the PCR reads; one entry per CDR3 protein. Seen here are some 550,000 distinct CDR3 sequences, around 20% observed once, and the top ten hold 3.3%. The sequencing used PBMCs from the stem cell graft donor, collected from the stem cell graft. These receptor sequences come from a human donor who donated a stem cell graft to a child with acute lymphoblastic leukemia.

The chain has TRBV29-1 and TRBJ1-2; TRBD1 is a possible D gene (5 bases). Trimming removed 5 bases at V and 1 base at J, with 8 bases between. The CDR3 totals 12 residues. CDR1 and CDR2 from the germline V gene are SQVTM and ANQGSEA. The CDR3 DNA sequence: TGCAGCGTTCTCGACAGTAACTATGGCTACACCTTC. It yields the protein CSVLDSNYGYTF.

This clonotype was seen more than once but under ten times. The chain carries TRBV25-1 and TRBJ2-1; D gene unclear. The CDR3 sequence is 14 residues long. Between the trimmed V and J ends, which lost 3 bases and 8 bases, there was a span of 14 bases. Germline V gene sequence: CDR1 MGHDK, CDR2 SYGVNS. The CDR3 DNA follows: TGTGCCAGCAGTGAGGACCCCCTGATCGATGAGCAGTTCTTC. This sequence encodes CASSEDPLIDEQFF.

This clonotype was counted between two and nine times. This chain uses TRBV7-9 with TRBJ2-5; the D gene is possibly TRBD2 (6 bases). V lost 5 bases to trimming and J lost 2 bases, with 12 bases between them. The CDR3 runs 14 residues. Germline lookup yields CDR1 SEHNR and CDR2 FQNEAQ (reference sequence). The CDR3 is CASSRAGLQETQYF. Written as DNA, the CDR3 is TGTGCCAGCAGCCGGGCGGGATTACAAGAGACCCAGTACTTC.

This CDR3 reads CASSLFGTPEAFF. For the CDR3, the DNA is TGTGCCAGCAGCTTATTCGGTACCCCTGAAGCTTTCTTT. The chain combines TRBV7-8 with TRBJ1-1; D gene unclear. The length of the CDR3 is 13 residues. Germline CDR1 SGHVS, CDR2 FQNEAQ. V gave up 2 bases and J gave up 6 bases, with 10 bases separating them. Full variable domain (outside the CDR3, taken from reference TRBV7-8 and TRBJ1-1): GAGVSQSPRYKVAKRGQDVALRCDPISGHVSLFWYQQALGQGPEFLTYFQNEAQLDKSGLPSDRFFAERPEGSVSTLKIQRTQQEDSAVYLCASSLFGTPEAFFGQGTRLTVV.

The table lists this clonotype with a few counts. Written as DNA, the CDR3 is TGTGCCAGCAGCTTAGATGGTACAGGGGATAAGCAGTACTTC. It specifies CASSLDGTGDKQYF. The chain carries TRBV11-2 and TRBJ2-7, with 7 bases aligning to TRBD1. V gave up 0 bases and J gave up 8 bases; unmatched junction bases: 7. The V gene's germline CDR1 is SGHAT and CDR2 FQNNGV. This CDR3 is built from 14 residues.

In this sample, this clonotype turned up a few times. CDR3 nucleotides: TGTGCCAGTAGTTGGGACAGGGGGCCCACCGGGGAGCTGTTTTTT. It specifies CASSWDRGPTGELFF. V gene TRBV19 combines with J gene TRBJ2-2, with 12 bases matching TRBD1. This CDR3 is 15 amino acids long. Losses at the gene ends were 5 bases for V and 4 bases for J; bases not matched to a gene: 2. Germline values: CDR1 LNHDA, CDR2 SQIVND (reference sequence).

This chain joins TRBV5-1 and TRBJ2-1; 9 bases match TRBD2. Germline trimming cut 8 bases from V and 0 bases from J; bases unmatched to any gene: 9. The CDR3 sequence is 16 residues long. CDR1 is SGHRS and CDR2 is YFSETQ in the germline V gene. CDR3 nucleotides: TGCGCCAGTCTTCCGGGACTAGCTTTCTCCTACAATGAGCAGTTCTTC. Translated: CASLPGLAFSYNEQFF.

This clonotype was seen more than once but under ten times. The rearrangement uses TRBV24-1 and TRBJ2-3; TRBD1 agrees at 7 bases. The CDR3 is made up of 13 amino acids. Germline CDR1 and CDR2: KGHDR and SFDVKD. The trim removed 3 bases at V and 9 bases at J, leaving 5 bases unmatched. This CDR3 reads CATSDGTVKTQYF. The CDR3 DNA reads as TGTGCCACCAGTGATGGGACAGTGAAAACGCAGTATTTT.

This clonotype was observed many times. This chain joins TRBV12-3 or TRBV12-4 and TRBJ2-3, with unresolved D. The V end was cut by 3 bases, the J end by 6 bases, with 7 bases between. This CDR3 comprises 12 residues. For the CDR3, the DNA is TGTGCCAGCAGTTTCTTCGCGGATACGCAGTATTTT. Translation: CASSFFADTQYF.

V usage is TRBV10-3 and J usage is TRBJ1-2; D unresolved. From germline, CDR1 is ENHRY and CDR2 SYGVKD. This CDR3 contains 13 residues. V dropped 2 bases and J dropped 6 bases, with 10 bases sitting between them. CDR3 protein: CAISEPSPHGYTF. DNA of the CDR3: TGTGCCATCAGTGAGCCTAGCCCCCATGGCTACACCTTC.

This clonotype has more than one count but fewer than ten. CDR3 residues: CASSSAGAASYEQYF. The CDR3 coding sequence is TGTGCCAGCAGTTCGGCCGGGGCAGCCTCCTACGAGCAGTACTTC. This chain joins TRBV12-3 or TRBV12-4 and TRBJ2-7; D is possibly TRBD1 or TRBD2 (5 bases each). V shed 4 bases and J shed 0 bases, with 13 bases lying between them. CDR3 length: 15 amino acids.

CDR3 in DNA: TGTGCCAGCCCATCCGGACAGGTGGACACTGAAGCTTTCTTT. As protein: CASPSGQVDTEAFF. This sequence joins TRBV2 and TRBJ1-1; 7 nucleotides align to TRBD1. This CDR3 is built from 14 residues. The germline gives CDR1 SNHLY, CDR2 FYNNEI. With 8 bases clipped from V and 3 bases from J, the junction kept 9 bases outside the gene matches.

This sequence joins TRBV29-1 and TRBJ2-1, with 8 bases identical to TRBD2. This CDR3 has 14 residues. Unmatched junction bases numbered 4, after V lost 4 bases and J lost 2 bases. Germline CDR1 and CDR2: SQVTM and ANQGSEA. The CDR3 coding sequence is TGCAGCGTTGGAGTACTAGCGGCCTACAATGAGCAGTTCTTC. It codes for CSVGVLAAYNEQFF.

This clonotype was counted only a few times. The rearrangement links TRBV5-1 to TRBJ2-5, with TRBD2 identical over 8 bases. This CDR3 comprises 15 residues. Losses at the gene ends were 0 bases for V and 3 bases for J; bases not matched to a gene: 4. Germline CDR1 is SGHRS and CDR2 is YFSETQ. The CDR3 is CASSLVLAGKETQYF. For the CDR3, the DNA is TGCGCCAGCAGCTTGGTATTAGCGGGAAAAGAGACCCAGTACTTC.

This clonotype turned up a few times. The chain combines TRBV5-1 with TRBJ2-1, with TRBD1 matching 8 bases. With 2 bases clipped from V and 6 bases from J, the junction kept 10 bases outside the gene matches. The CDR3 is 16 amino acids. Per germline, CDR1 SGHRS and CDR2 YFSETQ. The CDR3 DNA reads as TGCGCCAGCAGCTTATTGGGGACAGGCATGGGCAATGAGCAGTTCTTC. This codes for CASSLLGTGMGNEQFF.

The chain employs TRBV7-9 and TRBJ2-7, with 11 bases that match TRBD1. The CDR3 covers 15 residues. The germline gives CDR1 SEHNR, CDR2 FQNEAQ (reference sequence). With V trimmed by 3 bases and J by 6 bases, 7 bases remained unmatched. The CDR3 loop reads CASSLIGTGGPEQYF. In DNA, the CDR3 is TGTGCCAGCAGCTTGATCGGGACAGGGGGTCCCGAGCAGTACTTC.

The chain links TRBV29-1 to TRBJ2-4; D remains unclear. The CDR3 runs 12 residues. Trimming took 5 bases from V and 7 from J, leaving 12 bases between them. Germline V CDR1 and CDR2: SQVTM, ANQGSEA. CDR3 protein: CSVSPTRNIQYF. CDR3 DNA sequence: TGCAGCGTTTCCCCGACACGGAACATTCAGTACTTC. Supplemented by reference TRBV29-1 and TRBJ2-4, the full variable domain reads SAVISQKPSRDICQRGTSLTIQCQVDSQVTMMFWYRQQPGQSLTLIATANQGSEATYESGFVIDKFPISRPNLTFSTLTVSNMSPEDSSIYLCSVSPTRNIQYFGAGTRLSVL.

The sample holds a few counts of this clonotype. V gene TRBV12-3 or TRBV12-4 combines with J gene TRBJ2-2; 9 bases match TRBD1. The J segment lost 4 bases and the V segment lost 6 bases, leaving 9 bases of the junction unmatched. This CDR3 spans 16 amino acids. CDR3 bases: TGTGCCAGCAGGCCTAACAGGGGGCCGGCCACCGGGGAGCTGTTTTTT. It specifies CASRPNRGPATGELFF.

This sequence joins TRBV2 and TRBJ1-4, with D hard to call. This CDR3 has 13 amino acids. In germline, CDR1 is SNHLY, CDR2 FYNNEI. V shed 5 bases and J shed 8 bases, with 12 bases lying between them. CDR3 in amino acids: CASSYSWKEKLFF. CDR3 DNA sequence: TGTGCCAGCAGTTACAGCTGGAAGGAAAAACTGTTTTTT.

This sequence joins TRBV7-8 and TRBJ1-1; 12 nucleotides match TRBD1. Germline V gene data show CDR1 as SGHVS and CDR2 as FQNEAQ. The V segment lost 7 bases and the J segment 7 bases; nucleotides outside the gene matches: 13. This CDR3 is 16 amino acids long. The CDR3 bases are TGTGCCAGCATACCCGGGACAGGGGGCTTTTTGGGTGAAGCTTTCTTT. The encoded protein is CASIPGTGGFLGEAFF.

This chain links TRBV5-1 with TRBJ1-2; D is ambiguous. Trimming cost V 3 bases and J 3 bases, with 6 bases left between them. CDR1 and CDR2 from the germline V gene are SGHRS and YFSETQ. This CDR3 is built from 12 residues. The CDR3 here is CASSSVDYGYTF. For the CDR3, the DNA is TGCGCCAGCAGCTCGGTGGACTATGGCTACACCTTC. Using reference TRBV5-1 and TRBJ1-2 for the parts outside the CDR3, the full variable domain is KAGVTQTPRYLIKTRGQQVTLSCSPISGHRSVSWYQQTPGQGLQFLFEYFSETQRNKGNFPGRFSGRQFSNSRSEMNVSTLELGDSALYLCASSSVDYGYTFGSGTRLTVV.

The V and J genes are TRBV12-3 or TRBV12-4 and TRBJ2-7; 11 bases line up with TRBD1. After removal of 5 bases from V and 4 bases from J, the junction contained 7 bases not matched to a gene. The CDR3 is made up of 15 amino acids. The CDR3 DNA follows: TGTGCCAGCAGTCTCCGGGACAGGGGGGCGTACGAGCAGTACTTC. This sequence encodes CASSLRDRGAYEQYF.

Comment on this clonotype: One junction end does not reproduce the germline sequence, and a read error may be involved. The rearrangement uses TRBV6-1 and TRBJ1-6; D gene uncertain. Germline V gene sequence: CDR1 MNHNS, CDR2 SASEGT. This CDR3 has 15 residues. CDR3 in DNA: TGTGCCAGCACTGAATACCCAGTCTATAATTCACCCCTCCACTTT. Translating gives CASTEYPVYNSPLHF.

The V and J genes are TRBV5-1 and TRBJ2-7; D unclear. This CDR3 has 13 amino acids. V lost 0 bases to trimming and J lost 5 bases, with 9 bases between them. Germline V gives CDR1 SGHRS, CDR2 YFSETQ. The CDR3 DNA is TGCGCCAGCAGCTTGGTTCTGGGTAACGAGCAGTACTTC. This gives the protein CASSLVLGNEQYF.

This clonotype was picked up a small number of times. This chain joins TRBV20-1 and TRBJ2-7, with a weak D call TRBD2 (6 bases). Germline V CDR1 and CDR2: DFQATT, SNEGSKA (reference sequence). The germline V and J ends were trimmed by 0 bases and 4 bases, with 13 bases remaining between them. CDR3 length: 14 amino acids. CDR3 loop: CSARDLGGGYEQYF. The DNA for the CDR3 is TGCAGTGCTAGAGATCTCGGGGGTGGGTACGAGCAGTACTTC.

This clonotype was seen a handful of times. This chain joins TRBV3-1 and TRBJ2-1; 16 positions agree with TRBD2. This CDR3 region has 17 residues. Trimming took 4 bases from V and 1 from J; bases not matched to a gene: 1. Germline CDR1 is LGHDT and CDR2 is YNNKEL (reference sequence). Here the CDR3 DNA reads TGTGCCAGCAGCCCGGGACTAGCGGGAGGGTCCTACAATGAGCAGTTCTTC. Its translation is CASSPGLAGGSYNEQFF.

In DNA form, the CDR3 reads TGTGCCAGCAGCTTAGCCGGGGCTCCCTCATCCGGGGAGCTGTTTTTT. This translates into CASSLAGAPSSGELFF. This sequence joins TRBV7-9 and TRBJ2-2, with D perhaps being TRBD1 or TRBD2 (5 bases each). Per the germline V gene, CDR1 is SEHNR and CDR2 is FQNEAQ (reference sequence). V was clipped by 0 bases and J by 6 bases, with 14 bases between them. This CDR3 contains 16 residues.

Concerning this clonotype itself: A read error may produce the germline difference seen at one junction end. The CDR3 protein is CASCYQLDIQYF. DNA for the CDR3: TGTGCCAGCTGTTACCAGCTGGATATTCAGTACTTC. This chain joins TRBV6-6 and TRBJ2-4, with D hard to call. There are 12 residues in the CDR3. CDR1 is MNHNY and CDR2 is SVGAGI in the germline V gene (reference sequence).

This clonotype has only a few counts. This chain links TRBV7-8 with TRBJ2-2; D is undetermined. The CDR3 is made up of 16 amino acids. The V gene lost 1 base and the J gene lost 3 bases, with 12 bases spanning the gap. The V gene's germline CDR1 is SGHVS and CDR2 FQNEAQ. The CDR3 region is CASSLVRPADTGELFF. The CDR3 bases are TGTGCCAGCAGCTTAGTTCGCCCGGCGGACACCGGGGAGCTGTTTTTT.